The clone carrying this T cell receptor beta chain occurred many times. What it binds is not known. The CDR3 totals 16 residues. V dropped 7 bases and J dropped 4; count of bases not matched to a gene: 9. Germline loops: CDR1 SGHVS, CDR2 FQNEAQ. The data were taken from a study of T cell repertoires in cytomegalovirus infection. Points from the study as a whole: Within the response measured ex vivo, HLA-C-restricted CMV-specific TCR beta clonotypes were dominant.

TCRdb itself ran the reads through MiXCR, one entry per CDR3 protein. The table records about 360,000 distinct CDR3 sequences, 15% to 20% of them present only once. The chain recombines TRBV7-8 with TRBJ2-1, with 11 bases identical to TRBD2. The sequence was collected from a human donor in good health (CMV status not recorded). Some clones in this sample may be carry-over from other donors' samples. The sample comprised PBMCs. CDR3: CASTNWRLAGYNEQFF. The DNA for the CDR3 is TGTGCCAGCACCAACTGGAGACTAGCGGGATACAATGAGCAGTTCTTC.